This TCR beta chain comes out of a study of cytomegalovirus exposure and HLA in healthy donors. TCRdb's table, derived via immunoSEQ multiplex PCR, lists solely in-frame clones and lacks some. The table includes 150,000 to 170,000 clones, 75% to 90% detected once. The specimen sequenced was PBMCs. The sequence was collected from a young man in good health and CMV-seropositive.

The CDR3 reads CASSEGQGTYEQYF. The DNA of the CDR3 is TGTGCCAGCAGCGAGGGACAGGGCACTTACGAGCAGTACTTC. The gene calls are TRBV11-2 and TRBJ2-7; TRBD1 agrees at 9 bases. The germline CDR1 and CDR2 sequences are SGHAT and FQNNGV. CDR3 size: 14 residues. V was pared by 5 bases and J by 4 bases, with 6 bases of the junction left unmatched.